The 21 T cell receptor beta chains in this list originate from one sample, sequenced in a study of T cell changes during pregnancy in multiple sclerosis. TCRdb's copy holds only in-frame clones and misses some; the assay was immunoSEQ multiplex PCR. This sample has some 64,000 clones, with about 91% found just once. Specimen: peripheral blood, collected after pregnancy. The receptor source for this set is a female donor with multiple sclerosis, enrolled in a pregnancy study.

The chain joins TRBV5-1 to TRBJ2-3, with 7 bases that match TRBD1. The trim removed 4 bases at V and 1 base at J, leaving 6 bases unmatched. Per germline, CDR1 SGHRS and CDR2 YFSETQ. The length of the CDR3 is 15 residues. The CDR3 region is CASSRDSPGTDTQYF. The CDR3 DNA reads TGCGCCAGCAGCCGGGACAGCCCAGGCACAGATACGCAGTATTTT.

The chain carries TRBV18 and TRBJ2-1; no clear D. V was clipped by 4 bases and J by 5 bases, with 15 bases between them. This CDR3 is 15 amino acids long. The germline V gene has CDR1 KGHSH and CDR2 LQKENI. The CDR3 sequence is CASSRIGIGHNEQFF. CDR3 nucleotide sequence: TGTGCCAGCTCACGGATCGGAATTGGGCACAATGAGCAGTTCTTC.

This clone was seen just once. The V gene is TRBV5-4, the J gene TRBJ2-5, with D possibly TRBD2 on 6 matching bases. With 3 bases removed from V and 2 bases from J, the gap between germline ends came to 14 bases. The CDR3 is 15 residues long. The germline CDR1 and CDR2 sequences are SGHNT and YYREEE (reference sequence). CDR3 coding DNA: TGTGCCAGCAGCTCCTCCGGGAGTGCTCAAGAGACCCAGTACTTC. Translation: CASSSSGSAQETQYF.

The gene calls are TRBV7-9 and TRBJ1-4; D gene unclear. Between the trimmed V and J ends, which lost 5 bases and 15 bases, there was a span of 16 bases. The CDR3 runs 12 residues. The germline CDR1 and CDR2 sequences are SEHNR and FQNEAQ (reference sequence). The CDR3 spells CASSPWEGTLFF. The CDR3 DNA reads as TGTGCCAGCAGCCCGTGGGAGGGAACATTGTTTTTT.

J is TRBJ1-5 and V is TRBV5-1, with 12 bases identical to TRBD1. The CDR3 length is 16 residues. Germline-derived CDR1 and CDR2 are SGHRS and YFSETQ. The J segment lost 2 bases and the V segment lost 3 bases, leaving 3 bases of the junction unmatched. CDR3 region: CASSSGTGGGNQPQHF. For the CDR3, the DNA is TGCGCCAGCAGCTCCGGGACAGGGGGCGGCAATCAGCCCCAGCATTTT.

CDR3 amino acids: CASSPTPGGTRDTQYF. The CDR3 DNA is TGTGCCAGCAGCCCCACCCCGGGGGGTACAAGGGATACGCAGTATTTT. The rearrangement uses TRBV9 and TRBJ2-3; 7 bases are shared with TRBD2. This CDR3 comprises 16 residues. Per the germline V gene, CDR1 is SGDLS and CDR2 is YYNGEE. Trimming at V came to 4 bases and at J to 6 bases, leaving 14 bases not matched to a gene.

The rearrangement uses TRBV10-1 and TRBJ2-1, with 14 bases aligning to TRBD2. CDR3 size: 18 residues. The J segment lost 4 bases and the V segment lost 6 bases, leaving 11 bases of the junction unmatched. The germline CDR1 and CDR2 sequences are WNHNN and SYGVQD (reference sequence). In DNA form, the CDR3 reads TGCGCCAGCAGCCCGGGACTAGCGGGAGAGGGAGTGTACAATGAGCAGTTCTTC. Residues: CASSPGLAGEGVYNEQFF.

V is TRBV15 and J is TRBJ2-7; perhaps TRBD2 as D (5 bases). Germline CDR1 and CDR2: LNHNV and YYDKDF (reference sequence). Trimming stripped 5 bases from V and 3 bases from J, with 11 bases between. The CDR3 contains 13 residues. CDR3 bases: TGTGCCACCAGCGGTACGGGAAACTACGAGCAGTACTTC. Translated: CATSGTGNYEQYF.

The V gene is TRBV5-5, the J gene TRBJ2-3, with D possibly matching TRBD2 (6 bases). The germline V gene encodes CDR1 SGHKS and CDR2 YYEKEE (reference sequence). V lost 0 bases, J lost 3 bases, and 11 bases lay in between. This CDR3 is 15 amino acids long. The CDR3 is CASSLALRETDTQYF. The CDR3 bases are TGTGCCAGCAGCTTGGCATTACGGGAGACAGATACGCAGTATTTT.

The chain joins TRBV29-1 to TRBJ2-7; no definite D call. Trimming shortened V by 6 bases and J by 0 bases, and 6 bases separated the two germline ends. Germline values: CDR1 SQVTM, CDR2 ANQGSEA. This CDR3 comprises 11 residues. The CDR3 bases are TGCAGCGTGGGCAGCTCCTACGAGCAGTACTTC. Its protein product is CSVGSSYEQYF.

The rearrangement joins TRBV19 to TRBJ1-4; D is possibly TRBD1 (5 bases). This CDR3 is built from 12 residues. V dropped 3 bases and J dropped 15 bases, with 14 bases sitting between them. Germline V gene lookup returns CDR1 LNHDA and CDR2 SQIVND (reference sequence). The CDR3 nucleotides read TGTGCCAGTAGTATCTTCCAGGGAAGGTTGTTTTTT. Amino acids: CASSIFQGRLFF. The whole variable domain, filled in from reference TRBV19 and TRBJ1-4, reads DGGITQSPKYLFRKEGQNVTLSCEQNLNHDAMYWYRQDPGQGLRLIYYSQIVNDFQKGDIAEGYSVSREKKESFPLTVTSAQKNPTAFYLCASSIFQGRLFFGSGTQLSVL.

The chain uses TRBV30 and TRBJ1-5; the D is unclear. V lost 1 base, J lost 7 bases, and 11 bases lay in between. This CDR3 contains 13 residues. Germline CDR1 is GTSNPN and CDR2 is SVGIG (reference sequence). CDR3 loop: CAWSGPGGQPQHF. DNA for the CDR3: TGTGCCTGGAGTGGGCCAGGTGGCCAGCCCCAGCATTTT.

This clone was picked up one time. The chain recombines TRBV5-1 with TRBJ2-1, with 12 bases aligning to TRBD2. With 0 bases clipped from V and 5 bases from J, the junction kept 9 bases outside the gene matches. This CDR3 is built from 18 residues. CDR1 and CDR2 from the germline V gene are SGHRS and YFSETQ. CDR3 in amino acids: CASSLEARTSGIHNEQFF. The DNA for the CDR3 is TGCGCCAGCAGCTTGGAGGCAAGGACTAGCGGGATTCACAATGAGCAGTTCTTC. Variable domain in full (rest from reference TRBV5-1 and TRBJ2-1): KAGVTQTPRYLIKTRGQQVTLSCSPISGHRSVSWYQQTPGQGLQFLFEYFSETQRNKGNFPGRFSGRQFSNSRSEMNVSTLELGDSALYLCASSLEARTSGIHNEQFFGPGTRLTVL.

The rearrangement links TRBV19 to TRBJ1-1; 7 bases agree with TRBD1. The germline gives CDR1 LNHDA, CDR2 SQIVND (reference sequence). The V gene end was trimmed by 1 base and the J gene end by 3 bases; junction bases not matched to a gene: 2. CDR3 length: 14 amino acids. The CDR3 sequence: CASSIAGQYTEAFF. The CDR3 bases are TGTGCCAGTAGTATAGCGGGACAGTACACTGAAGCTTTCTTT. The full variable domain, completed using reference TRBV19 and TRBJ1-1, is DGGITQSPKYLFRKEGQNVTLSCEQNLNHDAMYWYRQDPGQGLRLIYYSQIVNDFQKGDIAEGYSVSREKKESFPLTVTSAQKNPTAFYLCASSIAGQYTEAFFGQGTRLTVV.

This chain connects TRBV7-3 to TRBJ1-1, with 8 bases that match TRBD1. CDR3 size: 15 residues. Germline assignment: CDR1 SGHTA and CDR2 FQGTGA. J was trimmed by 1 base and V by 5 bases; bases with no gene match: 6. In DNA form, the CDR3 reads TGTGCCAGCAGCCCATCCGGACAGGGGAACACTGAAGCTTTCTTT. Its protein product is CASSPSGQGNTEAFF.

This chain uses TRBV5-1 with TRBJ2-1; TRBD1 matches at 8 bases. Germline values: CDR1 SGHRS, CDR2 YFSETQ. This CDR3 comprises 15 residues. After removal of 1 base from V and 3 bases from J, the junction contained 3 bases not matched to a gene. The CDR3: CASSLRTGNYNEQFF. In DNA form, the CDR3 reads TGCGCCAGCAGCTTGAGGACAGGGAACTACAATGAGCAGTTCTTC.

V is TRBV2 and J is TRBJ2-1, with TRBD1 as a possible D gene (6 bases). Germline V CDR1 and CDR2: SNHLY, FYNNEI. The length of the CDR3 is 12 residues. V gave up 6 bases and J gave up 8 bases, with 11 bases separating them. The CDR3 reads CASRKDSYEQFF. CDR3 bases: TGTGCCAGCAGGAAGGACAGCTATGAGCAGTTCTTC.

The rearrangement joins TRBV6-6 to TRBJ2-7, with 7 bases fitting TRBD1. V trimming: 8 bases; J trimming: 2 bases; junction bases outside the gene matches: 6. CDR1 is MNHNY and CDR2 is SVGAGI in the germline V gene (reference sequence). The CDR3 has 13 residues. The CDR3 reads CASAPGQTYEQYF. The DNA of the CDR3 is TGTGCCAGCGCTCCGGGACAGACCTACGAGCAGTACTTC.

This clone has ten or more counts. This chain joins TRBV5-4 and TRBJ2-2; 14 bases are shared with TRBD2. The CDR3 length is 17 residues. The junction had 5 bases not matched to a gene; V was cut back by 5 bases and J by 2 bases. Germline V gene data show CDR1 as SGHNT and CDR2 as YYREEE (reference sequence). CDR3 residues: CASRHGLAGGNTGELFF. CDR3 DNA sequence: TGTGCCAGCAGACACGGACTAGCGGGGGGTAACACCGGGGAGCTGTTTTTT.

V usage is TRBV5-1 and J usage is TRBJ1-2; D gene uncertain. Trimming took 4 bases from V and 3 from J, leaving 13 bases between them. Germline V lookup: CDR1 SGHRS, CDR2 YFSETQ. The length of the CDR3 is 14 residues. This CDR3 is CASSGPGLYYGYTF. CDR3 nucleotides: TGCGCCAGCAGCGGGCCAGGACTGTACTATGGCTACACCTTC.

The chain uses TRBV30 and TRBJ1-1; 9 bases fit TRBD1. This CDR3 has 15 residues. The V and J ends lost 5 bases and 1 base, in that order; junction bases with no gene match: 8. Germline loops: CDR1 GTSNPN, CDR2 SVGIG (reference sequence). The CDR3 nucleotides read TGTGCCTGGGCGAGACAGGGGGTAGGGAACACTGAAGCTTTCTTT. Protein product: CAWARQGVGNTEAFF. Combining the CDR3 with reference TRBV30 and TRBJ1-1 gives the whole variable domain SQTIHQWPATLVQPVGSPLSLECTVEGTSNPNLYWYRQAAGRGLQLLFYSVGIGQISSEVPQNLSASRPQDRQFILSSKKLLLSDSGFYLCAWARQGVGNTEAFFGQGTRLTVV.